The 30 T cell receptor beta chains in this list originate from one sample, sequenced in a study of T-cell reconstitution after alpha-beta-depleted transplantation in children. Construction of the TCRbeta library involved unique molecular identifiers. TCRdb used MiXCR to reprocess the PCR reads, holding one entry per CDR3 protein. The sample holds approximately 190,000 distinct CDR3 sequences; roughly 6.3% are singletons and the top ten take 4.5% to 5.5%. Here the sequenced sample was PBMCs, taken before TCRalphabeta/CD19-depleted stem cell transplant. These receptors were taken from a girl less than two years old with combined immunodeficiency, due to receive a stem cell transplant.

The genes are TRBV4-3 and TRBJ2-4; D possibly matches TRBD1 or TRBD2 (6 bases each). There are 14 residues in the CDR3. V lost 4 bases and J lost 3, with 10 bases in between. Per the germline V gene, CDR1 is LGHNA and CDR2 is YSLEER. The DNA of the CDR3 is TGCGCCAGCAGCCTGAGGGGGGACAAAAACATTCAGTACTTC. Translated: CASSLRGDKNIQYF.

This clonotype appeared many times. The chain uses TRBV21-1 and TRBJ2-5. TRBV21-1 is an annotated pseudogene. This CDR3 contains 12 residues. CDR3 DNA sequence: TGTGCCAGCAGCACGACCCAAGAGACCCAGTACTTC. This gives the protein CASSTTQETQYF.

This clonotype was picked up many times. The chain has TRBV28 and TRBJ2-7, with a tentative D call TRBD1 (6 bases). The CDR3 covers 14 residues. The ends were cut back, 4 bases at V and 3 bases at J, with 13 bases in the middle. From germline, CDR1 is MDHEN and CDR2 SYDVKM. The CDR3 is CASSSLTGYYEQYF. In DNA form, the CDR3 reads TGTGCCAGCAGTTCCTTGACAGGTTACTACGAGCAGTACTTC.

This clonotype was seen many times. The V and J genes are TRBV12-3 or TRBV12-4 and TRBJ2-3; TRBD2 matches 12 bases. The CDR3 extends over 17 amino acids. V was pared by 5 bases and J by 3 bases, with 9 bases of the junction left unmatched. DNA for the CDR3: TGTGCCAGCAGTCGGGATACTGGACTAGCGGGGACAGATACGCAGTATTTT. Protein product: CASSRDTGLAGTDTQYF.

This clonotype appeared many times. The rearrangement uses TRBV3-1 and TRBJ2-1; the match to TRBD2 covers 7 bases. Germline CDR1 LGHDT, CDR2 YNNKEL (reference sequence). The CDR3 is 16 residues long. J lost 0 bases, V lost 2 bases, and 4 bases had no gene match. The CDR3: CASSQPSGSSYNEQFF. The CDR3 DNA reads TGTGCCAGCAGCCAACCTAGCGGCAGCTCCTACAATGAGCAGTTCTTC.

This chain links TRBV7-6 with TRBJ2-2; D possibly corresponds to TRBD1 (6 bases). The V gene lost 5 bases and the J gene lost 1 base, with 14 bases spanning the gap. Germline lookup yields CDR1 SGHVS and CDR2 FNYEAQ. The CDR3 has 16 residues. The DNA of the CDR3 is TGTGCCAGCAGCCAAGTGGGGGCTGTGAACACCGGGGAGCTGTTTTTT. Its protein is CASSQVGAVNTGELFF. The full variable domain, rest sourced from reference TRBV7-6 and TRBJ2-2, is GAGVSQSPRYKVTKRGQDVALRCDPISGHVSLYWYRQALGQGPEFLTYFNYEAQQDKSGLPNDRFSAERPEGSISTLTIQRTEQRDSAMYRCASSQVGAVNTGELFFGEGSRLTVL.

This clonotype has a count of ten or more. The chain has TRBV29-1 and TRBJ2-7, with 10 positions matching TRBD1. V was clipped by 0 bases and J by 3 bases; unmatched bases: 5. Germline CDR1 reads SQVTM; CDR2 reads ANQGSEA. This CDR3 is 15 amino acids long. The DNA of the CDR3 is TGCAGCGTTGAAGATTCGACAGGGGGCTACTACGAGCAGTACTTC. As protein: CSVEDSTGGYYEQYF.

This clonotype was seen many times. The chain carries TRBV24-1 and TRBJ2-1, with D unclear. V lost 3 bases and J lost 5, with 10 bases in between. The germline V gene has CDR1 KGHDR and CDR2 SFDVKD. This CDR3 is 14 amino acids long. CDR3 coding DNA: TGTGCCACCAGTGATCCCGGGTGGGACAATGAGCAGTTCTTC. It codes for CATSDPGWDNEQFF.

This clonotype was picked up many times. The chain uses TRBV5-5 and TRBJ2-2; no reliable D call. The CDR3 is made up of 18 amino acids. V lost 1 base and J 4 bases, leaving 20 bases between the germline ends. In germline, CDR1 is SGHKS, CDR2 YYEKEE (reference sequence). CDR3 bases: TGTGCCAGCAGCTTGAGGTTCCTCACCCAAACGGGCACCGGGGAGCTGTTTTTT. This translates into CASSLRFLTQTGTGELFF.

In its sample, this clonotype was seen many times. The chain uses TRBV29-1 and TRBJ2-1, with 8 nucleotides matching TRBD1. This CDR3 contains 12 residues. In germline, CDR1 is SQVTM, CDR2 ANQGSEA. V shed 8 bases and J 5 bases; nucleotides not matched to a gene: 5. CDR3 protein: CSFRTGHNEQFF. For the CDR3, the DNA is TGCAGCTTTCGGACAGGGCACAATGAGCAGTTCTTC.

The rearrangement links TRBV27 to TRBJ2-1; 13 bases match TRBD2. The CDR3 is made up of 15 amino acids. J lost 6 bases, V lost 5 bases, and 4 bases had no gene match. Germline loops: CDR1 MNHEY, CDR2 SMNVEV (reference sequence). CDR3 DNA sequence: TGTGCCAGCAGTCTAGGGACTAGCGGGGCCAATGAGCAGTTCTTC. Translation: CASSLGTSGANEQFF.

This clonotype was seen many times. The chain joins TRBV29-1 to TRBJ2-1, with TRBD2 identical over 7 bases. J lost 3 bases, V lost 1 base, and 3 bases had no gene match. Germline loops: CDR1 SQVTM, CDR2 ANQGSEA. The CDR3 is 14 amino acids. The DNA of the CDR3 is TGCAGCGTTGAAGCGGCTAGCGGCTACAATGAGCAGTTCTTC. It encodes CSVEAASGYNEQFF.

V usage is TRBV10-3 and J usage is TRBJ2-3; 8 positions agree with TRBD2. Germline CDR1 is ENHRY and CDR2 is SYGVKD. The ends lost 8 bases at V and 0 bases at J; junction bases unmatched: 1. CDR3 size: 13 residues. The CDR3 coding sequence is TGTGCCATCGGACTAGCTAGCACAGATACGCAGTATTTT. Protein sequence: CAIGLASTDTQYF.

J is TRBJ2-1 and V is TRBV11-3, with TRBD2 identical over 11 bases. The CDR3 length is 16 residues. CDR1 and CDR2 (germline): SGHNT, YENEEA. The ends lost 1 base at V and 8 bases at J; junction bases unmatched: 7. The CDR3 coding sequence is TGTGCCAGCAGCTTAGGGGTAACTAGCGGGAGTCATGAGCAGTTCTTC. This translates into CASSLGVTSGSHEQFF.

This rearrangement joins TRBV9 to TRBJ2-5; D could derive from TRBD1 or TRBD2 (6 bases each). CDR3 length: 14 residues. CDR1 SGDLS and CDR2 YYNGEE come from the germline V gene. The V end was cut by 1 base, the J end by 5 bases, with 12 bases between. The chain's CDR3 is CASSVPGAGETQYF. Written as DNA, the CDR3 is TGTGCCAGCAGCGTACCGGGGGCCGGGGAGACCCAGTACTTC.

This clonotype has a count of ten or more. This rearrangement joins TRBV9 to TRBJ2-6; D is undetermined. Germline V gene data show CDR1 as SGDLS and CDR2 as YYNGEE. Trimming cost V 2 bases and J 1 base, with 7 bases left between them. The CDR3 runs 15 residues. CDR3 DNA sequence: TGTGCCAGCAGCGTCCCGAGTTCTGGGGCCAACGTCCTGACTTTC. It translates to CASSVPSSGANVLTF.

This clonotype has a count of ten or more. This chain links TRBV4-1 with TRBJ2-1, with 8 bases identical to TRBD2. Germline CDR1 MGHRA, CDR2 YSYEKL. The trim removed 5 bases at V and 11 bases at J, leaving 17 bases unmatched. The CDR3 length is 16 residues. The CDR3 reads CASSIVINLGLAKQFF. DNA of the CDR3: TGCGCCAGCAGCATTGTTATTAACCTAGGACTAGCTAAGCAGTTCTTC.

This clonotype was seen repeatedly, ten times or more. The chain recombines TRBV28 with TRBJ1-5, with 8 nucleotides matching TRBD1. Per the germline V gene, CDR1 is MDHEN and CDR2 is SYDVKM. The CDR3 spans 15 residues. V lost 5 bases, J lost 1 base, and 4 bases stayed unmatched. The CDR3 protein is CASSVYRGSNQPQHF. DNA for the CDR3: TGTGCCAGCAGTGTATACAGGGGGAGCAATCAGCCCCAGCATTTT.

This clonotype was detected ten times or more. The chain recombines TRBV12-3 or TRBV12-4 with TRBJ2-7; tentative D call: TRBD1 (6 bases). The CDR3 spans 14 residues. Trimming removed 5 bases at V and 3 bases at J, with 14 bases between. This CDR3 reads CASSPGTPGYEQYF. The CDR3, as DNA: TGTGCCAGCAGTCCCGGGACACCTGGCTACGAGCAGTACTTC.

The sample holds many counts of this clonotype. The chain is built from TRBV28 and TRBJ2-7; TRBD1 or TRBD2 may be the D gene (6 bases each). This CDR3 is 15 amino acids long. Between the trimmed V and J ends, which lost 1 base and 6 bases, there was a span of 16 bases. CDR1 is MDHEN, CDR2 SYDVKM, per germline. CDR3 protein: CASSLSARGQPEQYF. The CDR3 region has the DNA TGTGCCAGCAGTTTATCAGCTCGGGGGCAGCCCGAGCAGTACTTC.

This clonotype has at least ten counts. The CDR3 DNA reads TGCAGTGCTAGAGATTACCTAGTCGCAGATACGCAGTATTTT. Protein product: CSARDYLVADTQYF. The chain couples TRBV20-1 to TRBJ2-3; D remains unclear. The CDR3 totals 14 residues. The V gene lost 0 bases and the J gene lost 4 bases, with 11 bases spanning the gap. Germline CDR1 reads DFQATT; CDR2 reads SNEGSKA (reference sequence).

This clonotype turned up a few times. This chain's CDR3 is CASSLRGETDTQYF. CDR3 in DNA: TGTGCCAGCAGCCTCCGGGGGGAAACAGATACGCAGTATTTT. V gene TRBV6-1 combines with J gene TRBJ2-3, with 7 bases identical to TRBD2. Trimming removed 6 bases from V and 3 bases from J; junction bases left unmatched: 6. The CDR3 is made up of 14 amino acids. The germline V gene has CDR1 MNHNS and CDR2 SASEGT.

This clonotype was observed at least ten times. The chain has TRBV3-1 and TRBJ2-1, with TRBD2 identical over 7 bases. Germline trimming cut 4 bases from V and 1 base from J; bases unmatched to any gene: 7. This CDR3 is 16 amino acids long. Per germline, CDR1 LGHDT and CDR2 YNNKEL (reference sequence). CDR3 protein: CASSLAGRGSYNEQFF. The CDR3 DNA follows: TGTGCCAGCAGCCTTGCGGGGCGGGGGTCCTACAATGAGCAGTTCTTC.

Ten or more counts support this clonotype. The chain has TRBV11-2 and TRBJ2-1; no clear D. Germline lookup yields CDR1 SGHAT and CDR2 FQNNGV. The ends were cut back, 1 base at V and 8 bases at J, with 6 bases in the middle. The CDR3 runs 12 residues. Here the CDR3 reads CASSLGFHEQFF. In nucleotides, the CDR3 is TGTGCCAGCAGCTTAGGGTTCCATGAGCAGTTCTTC.

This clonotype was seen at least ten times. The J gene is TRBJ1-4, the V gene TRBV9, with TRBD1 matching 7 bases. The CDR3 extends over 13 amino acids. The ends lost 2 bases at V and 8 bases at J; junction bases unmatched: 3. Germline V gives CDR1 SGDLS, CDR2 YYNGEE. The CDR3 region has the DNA TGTGCCAGCAGCGTGGGACAGAGGGAAAAACTGTTTTTT. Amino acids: CASSVGQREKLFF.

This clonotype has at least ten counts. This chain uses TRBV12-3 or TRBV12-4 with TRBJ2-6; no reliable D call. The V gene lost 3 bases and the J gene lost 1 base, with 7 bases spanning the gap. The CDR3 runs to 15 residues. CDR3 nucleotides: TGTGCCAGCAGTTTGCTGATGTCTGGGGCCAACGTCCTGACTTTC. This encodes CASSLLMSGANVLTF.

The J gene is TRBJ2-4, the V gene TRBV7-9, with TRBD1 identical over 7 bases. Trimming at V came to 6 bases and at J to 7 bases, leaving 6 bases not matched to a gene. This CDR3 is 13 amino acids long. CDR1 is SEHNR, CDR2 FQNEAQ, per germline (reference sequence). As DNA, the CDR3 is TGTGCCAGCAGTCCAGGGGGACCTAACATTCAGTACTTC. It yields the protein CASSPGGPNIQYF.

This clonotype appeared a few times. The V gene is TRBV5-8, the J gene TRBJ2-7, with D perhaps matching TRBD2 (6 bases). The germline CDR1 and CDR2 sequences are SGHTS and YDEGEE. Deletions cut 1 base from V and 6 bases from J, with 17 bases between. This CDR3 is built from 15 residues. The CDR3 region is CASSLFRSSAVEQYF. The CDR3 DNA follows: TGTGCCAGCAGCTTGTTTCGGTCTAGCGCGGTCGAGCAGTACTTC. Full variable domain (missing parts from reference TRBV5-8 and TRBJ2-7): EAGVTQSPTHLIKTRGQQATLRCSPISGHTSVYWYQQALGLGLQFLLWYDEGEERNRGNFPPRFSGRQFPNYSSELNVNALELEDSALYLCASSLFRSSAVEQYFGPGTRLTVT.

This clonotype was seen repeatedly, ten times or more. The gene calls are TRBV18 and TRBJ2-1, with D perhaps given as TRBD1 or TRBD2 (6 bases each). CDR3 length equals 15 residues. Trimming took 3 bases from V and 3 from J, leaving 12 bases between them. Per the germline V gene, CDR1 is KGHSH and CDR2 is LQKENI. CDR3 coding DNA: TGTGCCAGCTCACCTGGGCGGGACAACTACAATGAGCAGTTCTTC. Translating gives CASSPGRDNYNEQFF.

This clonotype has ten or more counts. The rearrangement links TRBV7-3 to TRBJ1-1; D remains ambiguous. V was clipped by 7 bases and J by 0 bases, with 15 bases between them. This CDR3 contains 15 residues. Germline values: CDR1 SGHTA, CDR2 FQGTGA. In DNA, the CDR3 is TGTGCCAGCACCGAACGATTCGGGGTGAACACTGAAGCTTTCTTT. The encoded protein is CASTERFGVNTEAFF.